This T cell receptor (beta chain) was identified in a study of patients and donors after allogeneic stem cell transplantation. A single record per CDR3 protein comes from TCRdb applying MiXCR to the RT-PCR reads. The table has 2,500 to 3,000 distinct CDR3 sequences, under 5.5% seen once. In its sample, this clonotype ranks as medium-sized (0.01 to 0.1%). The V gene's germline CDR1 is SGHTA and CDR2 FQGNSA. V was clipped by 2 bases and J by 1 base, with 9 bases between them. This CDR3 has 16 residues. The chain carries TRBV7-2 and TRBJ2-6; the D is unclear. This clonotype originated in a human donor who was either an allogeneic HSCT recipient or a stem cell or donor lymphocyte infusion donor (not recorded which). It is not recorded whose cells these are; they may come from a transplant donor. Sample: blood, either unsorted or a sorted T cell fraction (not recorded which). This CDR3 is CASSLSMSSGANVLTF. Written as DNA, the CDR3 is TGTGCCAGCAGCTTAAGTATGAGTTCTGGGGCCAACGTCCTGACTTTC.